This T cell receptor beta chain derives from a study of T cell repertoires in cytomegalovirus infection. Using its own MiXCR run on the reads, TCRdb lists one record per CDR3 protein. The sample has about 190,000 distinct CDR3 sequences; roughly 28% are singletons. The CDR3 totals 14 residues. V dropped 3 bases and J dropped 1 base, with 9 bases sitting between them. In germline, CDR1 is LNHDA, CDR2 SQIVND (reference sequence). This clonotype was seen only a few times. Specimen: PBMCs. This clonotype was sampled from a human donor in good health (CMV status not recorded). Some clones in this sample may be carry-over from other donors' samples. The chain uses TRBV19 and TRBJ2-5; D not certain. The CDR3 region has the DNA TGTGCCAGTAGTATGCGGCAGCTCCAAGAGACCCAGTACTTC. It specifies CASSMRQLQETQYF.